This is a list of T cell receptor beta chains from one sample in a study of blood T cell repertoires in COVID-19. Measured with immunoSEQ multiplex PCR; TCRdb has only the in-frame clones, and not every one. This repertoire shows over 100,000 clones, roughly 88% found once; its top ten account for under 13%. Sequencing used peripheral blood. The receptor set was obtained from a middle-aged man with acute or convalescent COVID-19. The conserved cysteine and the conserved F or W are not part of the CDR3 here. The order of the fields is J gene, V gene, CDR3 protein.

>TRBJ2-5|TRBV9
ASSAQTSGGQETQY
>TRBJ1-1|TRBV5-1
ASRLQGNTEAF
>TRBJ2-7|TRBV5-1
ASSLAGLPSYEQY
>TRBJ2-7|TRBV6-6
ASYPGGASYEQY
>TRBJ2-7|TRBV6-5
ASSSGDEQY
>TRBJ2-3|TRBV28
ASSAVADTQY
>TRBJ1-1|TRBV7-9
ASSLYESYTAF
>TRBJ2-1|TRBV19
ASSGWTSGSGTYNEQF
>TRBJ2-1|TRBV3-1/TRBV3-2
ASSHARAATNEQF
>TRBJ1-2|TRBV5-1
ASSDRGSGYGYT
>TRBJ1-6|TRBV6-4
ASSLNENSPLH
>TRBJ1-1|TRBV6-5
ASSRRGPNTEAF
>TRBJ2-7|TRBV5-4
ASSLRDREQY
>TRBJ2-7|TRBV20-1
SASSQVDEQY
>TRBJ2-3|TRBV5-1
ASNLAGWTDTQY
>TRBJ2-3|TRBV13
ASSLSLSVTSGWADTQY
>TRBJ2-5|TRBV5-6
ASSASLSQETQY
>TRBJ1-2|TRBV7-9
ASSLGQVRNYGYT
>TRBJ2-3|TRBV3-1/TRBV3-2
ASSTGGKYTDTQY
>TRBJ2-2|TRBV6-5
ASSYSKGAGGELF
>TRBJ2-2|TRBV28
ASSLIGGGRTGELF
>TRBJ2-7|TRBV7-2
ASSLFPSTSGSYEQY
>TRBJ2-5|TRBV28
ASSSLQGIRETQY
>TRBJ1-1|TRBV25-1
ASSRQGITEAF
>TRBJ2-3|TRBV7-9
ASSLGPSGITDTQY
>TRBJ1-2|TRBV6-2/TRBV6-3
ASSRRGTPGGYGYT
>TRBJ1-5|TRBV7-9
ASSTGGAGVKPQH
>TRBJ1-4|TRBV28
ASNSPGQGEKLF
>TRBJ1-2|TRBV20-1
SASRGANYGYT
>TRBJ1-4|TRBV15
ATSRGRGTGATNEKLF
>TRBJ1-5|TRBV6-5
ASSREWNQPQH
>TRBJ2-7|TRBV5-6
ASSLTGLAYEQY
>TRBJ1-2|TRBV28
ASSFLQSSYGYT
>TRBJ2-1|TRBV24-1
ATGQGSYNEQF
>TRBJ2-7|TRBV9
ASSELAGGFEQY
>TRBJ1-2|TRBV28
ASRLKGAGYGYT
>TRBJ1-1|TRBV14
ASSLQGITEAF
>TRBJ1-4|TRBV6-5
ASGDRTNEKLF
>TRBJ2-7|TRBV30
AWRRGPYEQY
>TRBJ1-1|TRBV10-3
AISQTDSLTEAF
>TRBJ2-3|TRBV5-4
ASRLDRYSDTQY
>TRBJ2-3|TRBV15
ATSRGGGGGTDTQY